The 6 T cell receptor beta chains below were found in one sample sequenced in a study of yellow fever vaccine responses in identical twins. TCRdb fed the RT-PCR reads into MiXCR, producing one record per CDR3 protein. This table has tens of thousands of distinct CDR3 sequences, over 70% appearing once. This material consisted of T cells from blood (PBMCs), unsorted or a sorted subset (not recorded which), taken before or after yellow fever vaccination (not recorded which). These receptors were taken from a woman under 30 who received the yellow fever vaccine.

The chain employs TRBV23-1 and TRBJ2-3, with 8 bases aligning to TRBD2. TRBV23-1 falls under the ORF class, with uncertain function. The length of the CDR3 is 15 residues. Trimming removed 8 bases from V and 6 bases from J; junction bases left unmatched: 13. The CDR3 DNA follows: TGCGCCAGCCGATTGAGCCCGGGGGGGCTTGATACGCAGTATTTT. It codes for CASRLSPGGLDTQYF.

V gene TRBV29-1 combines with J gene TRBJ2-7; D may be TRBD1 or TRBD2 (5 bases each). Between the trimmed V and J ends, which lost 4 bases and 3 bases, there was a span of 10 bases. The CDR3 consists of 12 residues. Germline loops: CDR1 SQVTM, CDR2 ANQGSEA. The CDR3 DNA follows: TGCAGCGTTGGGGGGACCGACTACGAGCAGTACTTC. Translating it yields CSVGGTDYEQYF.

This clonotype has only a few counts. Since the CDR3 does not end with the conserved phenylalanine or tryptophan, this likely comes from a read error. V is TRBV11-2 and J is TRBJ2-3; TRBD2 agrees at 14 bases. The CDR3 runs to 19 residues. V trimming: 2 bases; J trimming: 4 bases; junction bases outside the gene matches: 11. CDR1 is SGHAT and CDR2 is FQNNGV in the germline V gene. The CDR3 region is CASSLSDPGTSGRADTQYL. The CDR3 nucleotides read TGTGCCAGCAGCTTATCCGACCCCGGGACTAGCGGGAGAGCAGATACGCAGTATCTT.

This chain links TRBV6-4 with TRBJ2-1, with D perhaps matching TRBD1 (5 bases). The CDR3 sequence is 15 residues long. V was shortened by 0 bases and J by 7 bases, with 13 bases between the two germline ends. Per the germline V gene, CDR1 is MRHNA and CDR2 is SNTAGT. In DNA, the CDR3 is TGTGCCAGCAGTGACTCAGGCAGGGTTGTGAATGAGCAGTTCTTC. Its protein product is CASSDSGRVVNEQFF.

This clonotype has more than one count but fewer than ten. The chain carries TRBV10-3 and TRBJ2-7; no definite D call. Trimming left V 8 bases short and J 4 bases short, with 12 bases between. The CDR3 covers 12 residues. CDR1 and CDR2 (germline): ENHRY, SYGVKD. CDR3 DNA sequence: TGTGCCATCGGTGGCGGAACTTACGAGCAGTACTTC. This encodes CAIGGGTYEQYF.

The V gene is TRBV20-1, the J gene TRBJ2-1, with unresolved D. CDR3 length: 11 amino acids. Trimming shortened V by 4 bases and J by 0 bases, and 1 base separated the two germline ends. CDR1 is DFQATT, CDR2 SNEGSKA, per germline (reference sequence). The CDR3 is CSATSYNEQFF. The DNA for the CDR3 is TGCAGTGCTACCTCCTACAATGAGCAGTTCTTC.